This T cell receptor (beta chain) was sequenced during a study of regulatory T cells in long-lasting Graves disease. As for time point: newly diagnosed GD, antithyroid drugs for less than 3 months. PBMC RNA served as the TCR library source. Libraries of TCR beta came from iRepertoire HTBI primers plus Arm-PCR of CDR3 regions. TCRdb redid the calling of the multiplex PCR reads with MiXCR, one entry per CDR3 protein. The repertoire includes a few hundred thousand distinct CDR3 sequences, over 9.5% of them detected once, and approximately 17% sits in the top ten. Another study also made use of these data, one on T cells in Graves' hyperthyroidism and ophthalmopathy. As that study records: HTBI primers drove first-round RT-PCR of the TCR CDR3.

The sample here was peripheral blood mononuclear cells (PBMCs), taken at new diagnosis, from a patient treated with antithyroid drugs. The origin of this receptor is a woman aged 18-35 years with Graves disease.

DNA of the CDR3: TGTGCTAGTGGTTTAGGCTGGGGCTTCAACAATGAGCAGTTCTTC. Amino acids: CASGLGWGFNNEQFF. V gene TRBV12-5 combines with J gene TRBJ2-1; the D gene is possibly TRBD1 (5 bases). Per the germline V gene, CDR1 is LGHNT and CDR2 is FRNRAP. The CDR3 spans 15 residues. V lost 3 bases and J lost 5, with 14 bases in between.